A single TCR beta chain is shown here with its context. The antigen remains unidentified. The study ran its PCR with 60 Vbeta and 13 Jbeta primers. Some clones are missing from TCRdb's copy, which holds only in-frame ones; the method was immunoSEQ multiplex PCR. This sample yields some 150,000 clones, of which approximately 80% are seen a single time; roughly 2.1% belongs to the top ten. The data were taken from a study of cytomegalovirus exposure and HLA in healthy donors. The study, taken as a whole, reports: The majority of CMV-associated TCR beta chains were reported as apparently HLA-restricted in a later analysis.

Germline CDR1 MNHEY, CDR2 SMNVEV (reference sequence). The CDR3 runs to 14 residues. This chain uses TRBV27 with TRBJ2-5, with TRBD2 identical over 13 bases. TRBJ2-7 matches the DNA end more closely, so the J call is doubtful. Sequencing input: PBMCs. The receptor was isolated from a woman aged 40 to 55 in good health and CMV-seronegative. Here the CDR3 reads CASRRTSGGYEQYF. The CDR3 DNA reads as TGTGCCAGCAGAAGGACTAGCGGGGGATACGAGCAGTACTTC.